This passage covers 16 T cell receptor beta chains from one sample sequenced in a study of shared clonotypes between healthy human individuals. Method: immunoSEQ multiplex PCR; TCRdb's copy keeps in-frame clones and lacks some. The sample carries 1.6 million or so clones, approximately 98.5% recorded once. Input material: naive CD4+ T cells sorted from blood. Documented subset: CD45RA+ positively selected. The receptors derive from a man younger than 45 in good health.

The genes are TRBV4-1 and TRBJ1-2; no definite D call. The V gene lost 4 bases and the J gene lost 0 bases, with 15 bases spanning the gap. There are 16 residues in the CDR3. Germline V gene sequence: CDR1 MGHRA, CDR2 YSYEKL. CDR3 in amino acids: CASSPREQETNYGYTF. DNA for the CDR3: TGCGCCAGCAGCCCCCGAGAGCAGGAGACTAACTATGGCTACACCTTC.

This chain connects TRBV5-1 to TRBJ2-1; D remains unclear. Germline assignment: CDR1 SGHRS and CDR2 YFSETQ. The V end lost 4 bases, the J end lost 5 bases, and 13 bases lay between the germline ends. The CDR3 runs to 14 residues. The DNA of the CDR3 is TGCGCCAGCAGCCTAATGGGGTCTAACAATGAGCAGTTCTTC. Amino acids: CASSLMGSNNEQFF.

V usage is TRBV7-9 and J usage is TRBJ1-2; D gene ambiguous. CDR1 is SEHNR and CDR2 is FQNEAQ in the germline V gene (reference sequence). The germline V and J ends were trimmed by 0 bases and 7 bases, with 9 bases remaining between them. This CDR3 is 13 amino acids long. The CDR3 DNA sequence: TGTGCCAGCAGCTTAGCGCTTTTTGGTGGCTACACCTTC. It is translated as CASSLALFGGYTF.

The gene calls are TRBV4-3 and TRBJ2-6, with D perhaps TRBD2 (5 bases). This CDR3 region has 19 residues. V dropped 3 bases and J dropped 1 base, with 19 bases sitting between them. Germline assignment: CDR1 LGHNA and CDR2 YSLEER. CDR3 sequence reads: CASSQFRAAVGSGANVLTF. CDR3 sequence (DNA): TGCGCCAGCAGCCAGTTTAGAGCGGCGGTGGGTTCTGGGGCCAACGTCCTGACTTTC.

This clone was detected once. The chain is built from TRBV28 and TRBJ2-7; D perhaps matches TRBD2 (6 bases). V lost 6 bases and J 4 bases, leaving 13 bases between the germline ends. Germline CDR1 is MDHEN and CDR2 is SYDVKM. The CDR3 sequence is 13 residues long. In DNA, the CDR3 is TGTGCCAGCAGGGGTACGGGGGATTACGAGCAGTACTTC. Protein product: CASRGTGDYEQYF.

CDR3 loop: CASSPPAGRYEQYF. The CDR3 DNA follows: TGTGCCAGCTCACCACCGGCAGGCCGGTACGAGCAGTACTTC. This rearrangement joins TRBV18 to TRBJ2-7; no firm D call. CDR1 is KGHSH, CDR2 LQKENI, per germline. The CDR3 is made up of 14 amino acids. Between the trimmed V and J ends, which lost 0 bases and 4 bases, there was a span of 10 bases.

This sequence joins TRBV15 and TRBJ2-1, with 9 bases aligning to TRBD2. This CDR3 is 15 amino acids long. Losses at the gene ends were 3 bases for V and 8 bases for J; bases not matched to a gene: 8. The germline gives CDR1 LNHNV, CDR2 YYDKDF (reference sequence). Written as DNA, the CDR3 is TGTGCCACCAGCAGGCAGTGGCGGGAGGGTGATGAGCAGTTCTTC. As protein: CATSRQWREGDEQFF.

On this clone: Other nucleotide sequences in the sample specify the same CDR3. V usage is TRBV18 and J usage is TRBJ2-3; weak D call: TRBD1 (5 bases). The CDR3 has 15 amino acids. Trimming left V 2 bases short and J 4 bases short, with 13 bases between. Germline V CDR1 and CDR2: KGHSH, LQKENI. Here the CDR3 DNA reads TGTGCCAGCTCACCAGGGCAGGGTGGGCCAGATACGCAGTATTTT. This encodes CASSPGQGGPDTQYF.

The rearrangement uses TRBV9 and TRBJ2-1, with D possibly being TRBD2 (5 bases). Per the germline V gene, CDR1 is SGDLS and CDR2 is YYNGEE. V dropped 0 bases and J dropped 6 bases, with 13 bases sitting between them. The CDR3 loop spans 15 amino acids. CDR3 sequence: CASSVVETSGNEQFF. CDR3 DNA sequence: TGTGCCAGCAGCGTAGTGGAGACCAGCGGCAATGAGCAGTTCTTC.

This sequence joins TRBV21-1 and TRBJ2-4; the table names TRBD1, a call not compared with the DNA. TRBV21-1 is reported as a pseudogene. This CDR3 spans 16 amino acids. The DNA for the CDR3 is TGTGCCAGCAGCACTCAGGGGGCTTCCAACAAAAACATTCAGTACTTC. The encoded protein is CASSTQGASNKNIQYF.

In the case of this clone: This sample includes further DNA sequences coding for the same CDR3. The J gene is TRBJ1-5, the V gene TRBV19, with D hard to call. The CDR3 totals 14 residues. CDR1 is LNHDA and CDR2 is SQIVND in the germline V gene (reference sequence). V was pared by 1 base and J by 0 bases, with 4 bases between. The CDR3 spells CASSIAGSNQPQHF. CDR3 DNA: TGTGCCAGTAGTATAGCCGGTAGCAATCAGCCCCAGCATTTT.

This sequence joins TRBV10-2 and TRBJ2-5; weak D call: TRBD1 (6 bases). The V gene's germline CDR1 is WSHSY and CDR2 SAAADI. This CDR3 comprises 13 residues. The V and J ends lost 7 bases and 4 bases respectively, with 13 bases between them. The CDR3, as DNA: TGCGCCAGCAACGGCAGGGGTCGAGAGACCCAGTACTTC. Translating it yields CASNGRGRETQYF.

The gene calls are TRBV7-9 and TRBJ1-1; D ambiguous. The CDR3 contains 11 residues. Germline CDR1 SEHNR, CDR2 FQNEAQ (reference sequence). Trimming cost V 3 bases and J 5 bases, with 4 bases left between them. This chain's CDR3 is CASSFGTEAFF. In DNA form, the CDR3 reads TGTGCCAGCAGCTTCGGTACTGAAGCTTTCTTT.

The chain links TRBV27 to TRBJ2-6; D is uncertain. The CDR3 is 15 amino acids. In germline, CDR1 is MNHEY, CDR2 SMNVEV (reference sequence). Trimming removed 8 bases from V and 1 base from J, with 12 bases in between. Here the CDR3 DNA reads TGTGCCAGCTCCGCCCCGGCTTCTGGGGCCAACGTCCTGACTTTC. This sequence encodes CASSAPASGANVLTF.

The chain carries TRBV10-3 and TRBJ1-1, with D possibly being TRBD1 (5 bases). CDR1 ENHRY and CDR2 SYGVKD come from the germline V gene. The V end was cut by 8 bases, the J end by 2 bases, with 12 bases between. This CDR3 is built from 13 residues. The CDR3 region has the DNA TGTGCCATCGTCGACAGCTTCAACACTGAAGCTTTCTTT. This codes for CAIVDSFNTEAFF.

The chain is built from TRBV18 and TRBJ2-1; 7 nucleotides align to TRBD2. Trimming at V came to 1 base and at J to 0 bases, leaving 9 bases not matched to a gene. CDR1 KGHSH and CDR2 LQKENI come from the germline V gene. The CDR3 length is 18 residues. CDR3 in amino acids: CASSPLGGGGSSYNEQFF. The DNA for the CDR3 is TGTGCCAGCTCACCACTCGGCGGCGGGGGAAGCTCCTACAATGAGCAGTTCTTC. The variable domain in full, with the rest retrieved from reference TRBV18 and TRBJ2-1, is NAGVMQNPRHLVRRRGQEARLRCSPMKGHSHVYWYRQLPEEGLKFMVYLQKENIIDESGMPKERFSAEFPKEGPSILRIQQVVRGDSAAYFCASSPLGGGGSSYNEQFFGPGTRLTVL.